This T cell receptor (beta chain) was recorded in a study of cytotoxic CD8 clonotypes in ibrutinib-treated CLL. Repertoires were generated with immunoSEQ multiplex PCR, while TCRdb's copy carries only in-frame clones and drops some. Of more than 70,000 clones in the sample, around 75% were seen once. With 7 bases clipped from V and 9 bases from J, the junction kept 15 bases outside the gene matches. CDR3 size: 15 residues. Germline assignment: CDR1 SGHRS and CDR2 YFSETQ. The sample here was PBMCs, taken after 12 months of ibrutinib treatment. This clonotype was obtained from a human donor with chronic lymphocytic leukemia. This rearrangement joins TRBV5-1 to TRBJ2-1; 8 bases are a match to TRBD2. CDR3 nucleotides: TGCGCCAGCGTACTTGGGGACTATGCGGGAGGTGAGCAGTTCTTC. It encodes CASVLGDYAGGEQFF.